The 24 T cell receptor beta chains presented below share a single source sample, sequenced in a study of sequential checkpoint blockade in melanoma. Treatment meaning: randomized to nivolumab then ipilimumab (arm A) or the reverse (arm B). Clones were read by immunoSEQ multiplex PCR, and TCRdb kept only the in-frame ones, dropping some. In the table there are some 32,000 clones, approximately 82% of which are singletons. The material sequenced was CD8+ T cells sorted from blood (inferred from file names), taken from a patient given nivolumab and ipilimumab in sequence. The receptors derive from a human donor with melanoma.

The chain carries TRBV19 and TRBJ2-1; TRBD2 is a possible D gene (5 bases). The V end lost 3 bases, the J end lost 6 bases, and 21 bases lay between the germline ends. CDR1 LNHDA and CDR2 SQIVND come from the germline V gene (reference sequence). The CDR3 has 17 amino acids. The CDR3 coding sequence is TGTGCCAGTAGTATCTCGGCTAGCTACCCGCAGATCAATGAGCAGTTCTTC. Translating it yields CASSISASYPQINEQFF.

The genes are TRBV27 and TRBJ2-1; tentatively, D is TRBD2 (5 bases). CDR1 is MNHEY, CDR2 SMNVEV, per germline (reference sequence). The CDR3 is 18 residues long. Trimming took off 4 bases at V and 1 base at J, with 20 bases between the two ends. This chain's CDR3 is CASSSAPPSQYSYNEQFF. CDR3 DNA sequence: TGTGCCAGCAGTTCCGCCCCCCCTAGCCAGTATTCCTACAATGAGCAGTTCTTC.

The V call is TRBV7-9, the J call TRBJ1-1; the match to TRBD1 covers 7 bases. This CDR3 region has 15 residues. The trim removed 4 bases at V and 2 bases at J, leaving 7 bases unmatched. Germline lookup yields CDR1 SEHNR and CDR2 FQNEAQ (reference sequence). In DNA, the CDR3 is TGTGCCAGCAGCTATCCGGGACAGACTAACACTGAAGCTTTCTTT. This translates into CASSYPGQTNTEAFF.

This clone came up a few times. The chain links TRBV10-1 to TRBJ2-1; 8 nucleotides match TRBD1. The CDR3 totals 17 residues. Germline V gene sequence: CDR1 WNHNN, CDR2 SYGVQD (reference sequence). V dropped 1 base and J dropped 0; count of bases not matched to a gene: 5. CDR3 region: CASSELQGESSYNEQFF. The CDR3 DNA follows: TGCGCCAGCAGTGAGTTACAGGGGGAAAGCTCCTACAATGAGCAGTTCTTC.

This chain joins TRBV28 and TRBJ2-7; possible D gene TRBD1, 5 bases. The CDR3 is made up of 14 amino acids. Germline CDR1 MDHEN, CDR2 SYDVKM. V was pared by 6 bases and J by 3 bases, with 15 bases between. The CDR3 reads CASRSETAYYEQYF. The CDR3 bases are TGTGCCAGCAGGTCGGAGACAGCATACTACGAGCAGTACTTC. Looking up the rest from reference TRBV28 and TRBJ2-7 gives the full variable domain: DVKVTQSSRYLVKRTGEKVFLECVQDMDHENMFWYRQDPGLGLRLIYFSYDVKMKEKGDIPEGYSVSREKKERFSLILESASTNQTSMYLCASRSETAYYEQYFGPGTRLTVT.

This sequence joins TRBV5-1 and TRBJ2-5, with 7 bases identical to TRBD2. TRBJ2-7 explains the end of the DNA better; the J call may be wrong. This CDR3 is 15 amino acids long. CDR1 and CDR2 from the germline V gene are SGHRS and YFSETQ. In DNA form, the CDR3 reads TGCGCCAGCAGCTTGGGAGTCGGGAGGACCTACGAGCAGTACTTC. Translation gives CASSLGVGRTYEQYF.

This clone qualifies as medium-sized (0.01 to 0.1%). In DNA, the CDR3 is TGTGCCAGCAGCTGGGGGGGTGGCTACACCTTC. Amino acids: CASSWGGGYTF. The chain joins TRBV5-5 to TRBJ1-2; tentative D call: TRBD1 (5 bases). CDR3 length: 11 amino acids. V lost 3 bases and J lost 7, with 7 bases in between. Germline V gives CDR1 SGHKS, CDR2 YYEKEE (reference sequence).

This sequence joins TRBV27 and TRBJ2-1; weak D call: TRBD2 (6 bases). The germline V and J ends were trimmed by 6 bases and 6 bases, with 12 bases remaining between them. Germline CDR1 reads MNHEY; CDR2 reads SMNVEV (reference sequence). The CDR3 runs to 13 residues. This CDR3 is CASSHRSGNEQFF. The CDR3 DNA is TGTGCCAGCAGCCACCGTAGCGGCAATGAGCAGTTCTTC.

V usage is TRBV29-1 and J usage is TRBJ2-1, with 9 bases fitting TRBD2. Germline-derived CDR1 and CDR2 are SQVTM and ANQGSEA. The CDR3 totals 15 residues. The junction had 16 bases not matched to a gene; V was cut back by 7 bases and J by 9 bases. This chain's CDR3 is CSAIGGIAGVSEQFF. The CDR3 nucleotides read TGCAGCGCCATAGGCGGTATAGCGGGAGTCAGTGAGCAGTTCTTC.

The chain combines TRBV19 with TRBJ1-1; D is undetermined. Germline V gives CDR1 LNHDA, CDR2 SQIVND (reference sequence). The CDR3 loop spans 13 amino acids. V dropped 9 bases and J dropped 4 bases, with 15 bases sitting between them. Here the CDR3 DNA reads TGTGCCAGCGCTGACCCGGCAGGCACTGAAGCTTTCTTT. Its protein is CASADPAGTEAFF.

The chain joins TRBV10-3 to TRBJ2-7, with TRBD2 as a possible D gene (6 bases). Germline V gene lookup returns CDR1 ENHRY and CDR2 SYGVKD. Between the trimmed V and J ends, which lost 3 bases and 9 bases, there was a span of 15 bases. The CDR3 runs 13 residues. CDR3 protein: CAISDLASSRQYF. The CDR3 nucleotides are TGTGCCATCAGTGACCTAGCGAGCTCCCGGCAGTACTTC.

The rearrangement links TRBV29-1 to TRBJ2-7, with D tentatively TRBD2 (5 bases). The CDR3 is 13 amino acids. Trimming removed 0 bases from V and 3 bases from J, with 9 bases in between. Germline values: CDR1 SQVTM, CDR2 ANQGSEA. CDR3 loop: CSVEDGVSYEQYF. The CDR3 DNA reads as TGCAGCGTTGAAGACGGGGTCAGCTACGAGCAGTACTTC.

The chain is built from TRBV27 and TRBJ1-1; a possible D gene is TRBD1 (6 bases). CDR3 length equals 15 residues. Germline lookup yields CDR1 MNHEY and CDR2 SMNVEV (reference sequence). V lost 7 bases, J lost 4 bases, and 19 bases lay in between. The CDR3 nucleotides are TGTGCCAGCACCCAAGGGGGAGAGGGGCCCACTGAAGCTTTCTTT. It encodes CASTQGGEGPTEAFF.

This chain links TRBV6-5 with TRBJ2-7, with TRBD1 identical over 8 bases. V trimming: 6 bases; J trimming: 3 bases; junction bases outside the gene matches: 4. Germline V gives CDR1 MNHEY, CDR2 SVGAGI. The CDR3 spans 13 residues. The CDR3 DNA reads as TGTGCCAGCAGGATGACAGGGGACTACGAGCAGTACTTC. Translated, it gives CASRMTGDYEQYF.

The chain combines TRBV2 with TRBJ1-4; D is perhaps TRBD1 (5 bases). The CDR3 spans 15 residues. V lost 6 bases, J lost 6 bases, and 17 bases lay in between. Germline values: CDR1 SNHLY, CDR2 FYNNEI. Here the CDR3 reads CASSAYRLNDEKLFF. The DNA for the CDR3 is TGTGCCAGCAGCGCATACAGGTTGAACGATGAAAAACTGTTTTTT.

V usage is TRBV30 and J usage is TRBJ2-7; TRBD1 aligns across 9 bases. Germline trimming cut 3 bases from V and 5 bases from J; bases unmatched to any gene: 11. The CDR3 is made up of 15 amino acids. From germline, CDR1 is GTSNPN and CDR2 SVGIG (reference sequence). For the CDR3, the DNA is TGTGCCTGGAGCGCGGGACAGGGATTCGGCGACGAGCAGTACTTC. Encoded protein: CAWSAGQGFGDEQYF.

This chain links TRBV7-9 with TRBJ1-4; tentatively, D is TRBD1 (5 bases). The ends were cut back, 1 base at V and 5 bases at J, with 17 bases in the middle. The germline V gene has CDR1 SEHNR and CDR2 FQNEAQ (reference sequence). The CDR3 runs 17 residues. DNA for the CDR3: TGTGCCAGCAGCTTAGTTGGAAAAGGGACTGCCAATGAAAAACTGTTTTTT. Protein sequence: CASSLVGKGTANEKLFF. Using reference TRBV7-9 and TRBJ1-4 for the parts outside the CDR3, the full variable domain is DTGVSQNPRHKITKRGQNVTFRCDPISEHNRLYWYRQTLGQGPEFLTYFQNEAQLEKSRLLSDRFSAERPKGSFSTLEIQRTEQGDSAMYLCASSLVGKGTANEKLFFGSGTQLSVL.

J is TRBJ1-1 and V is TRBV27, with 7 bases identical to TRBD1. CDR3 length: 13 amino acids. Germline values: CDR1 MNHEY, CDR2 SMNVEV (reference sequence). V trimming: 6 bases; J trimming: 3 bases; junction bases outside the gene matches: 4. The CDR3 DNA sequence: TGTGCCAGCAGGCGGGACAGAGACACTGAAGCTTTCTTT. It specifies CASRRDRDTEAFF.

The chain combines TRBV6-4 with TRBJ2-1; 8 nucleotides align to TRBD2. With 7 bases clipped from V and 4 bases from J, the junction kept 6 bases outside the gene matches. This CDR3 comprises 14 residues. Germline V CDR1 and CDR2: MRHNA, SNTAGT. The DNA of the CDR3 is TGTGCCAGCAAGCGGCGGGGGGATTACAATGAGCAGTTCTTC. It translates to CASKRRGDYNEQFF.

This clone was detected a few times. This chain joins TRBV7-8 and TRBJ1-4; D call uncertain. CDR1 SGHVS and CDR2 FQNEAQ come from the germline V gene. The CDR3 runs to 16 residues. Between the trimmed V and J ends, which lost 1 base and 8 bases, there was a span of 17 bases. In DNA form, the CDR3 reads TGTGCCAGCAGCTTAGTGGGCGGGGAGGAAGAGGAAAAACTGTTTTTT. It translates to CASSLVGGEEEEKLFF.

This clone was counted a few times. V usage is TRBV9 and J usage is TRBJ1-5; a possible D gene is TRBD1 (6 bases). CDR1 is SGDLS and CDR2 is YYNGEE in the germline V gene. This CDR3 is built from 15 residues. V lost 4 bases, J lost 10 bases, and 21 bases lay in between. CDR3 in DNA: TGTGCCAGCAGCAAGACCCGGGACACTCCCTTCCCCCAGCATTTT. Translating it yields CASSKTRDTPFPQHF.

This chain uses TRBV7-6 with TRBJ2-1; 7 bases are a match to TRBD1. V trimming: 5 bases; J trimming: 8 bases; junction bases outside the gene matches: 18. The CDR3 is 17 amino acids. Germline values: CDR1 SGHVS, CDR2 FNYEAQ. The CDR3, as DNA: TGTGCCAGCAGCCATAGGGTAGCGAGGGGGCAGGCCCATGAGCAGTTCTTC. It translates to CASSHRVARGQAHEQFF.

The chain joins TRBV4-3 to TRBJ1-2, with 12 nucleotides matching TRBD1. The CDR3 has 15 amino acids. Germline loops: CDR1 LGHNA, CDR2 YSLEER. With 4 bases clipped from V and 7 bases from J, the junction kept 7 bases outside the gene matches. As DNA, the CDR3 is TGCGCCAGCAGCCCCCTGGGACAGGGGGCGTTTGGCTACACCTTC. Translating gives CASSPLGQGAFGYTF.

This clone is a singleton in its sample. V is TRBV6-4 and J is TRBJ2-1; TRBD2 aligns across 14 bases. V was pared by 4 bases and J by 8 bases, with 7 bases of the junction left unmatched. The germline CDR1 and CDR2 sequences are MRHNA and SNTAGT. This CDR3 has 16 amino acids. The CDR3 protein is CASSASTSGRAHEQFF. The CDR3 DNA follows: TGTGCCAGCAGTGCCTCGACTAGCGGGAGGGCCCATGAGCAGTTCTTC.